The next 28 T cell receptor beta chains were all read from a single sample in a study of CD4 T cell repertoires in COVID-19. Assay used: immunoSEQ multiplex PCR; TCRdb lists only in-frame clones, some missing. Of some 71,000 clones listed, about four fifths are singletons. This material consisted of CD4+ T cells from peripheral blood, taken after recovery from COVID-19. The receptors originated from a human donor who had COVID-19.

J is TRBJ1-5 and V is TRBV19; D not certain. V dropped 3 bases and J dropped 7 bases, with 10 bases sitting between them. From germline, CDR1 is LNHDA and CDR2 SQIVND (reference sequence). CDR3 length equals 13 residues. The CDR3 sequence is CASSMSGGQPQHF. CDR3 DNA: TGTGCCAGTAGTATGTCGGGTGGGCAGCCCCAGCATTTT.

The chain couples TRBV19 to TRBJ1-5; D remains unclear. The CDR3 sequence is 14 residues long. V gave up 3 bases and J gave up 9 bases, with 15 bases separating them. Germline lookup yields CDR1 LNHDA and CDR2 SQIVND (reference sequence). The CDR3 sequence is CASSIGQARRPQHF. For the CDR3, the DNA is TGTGCCAGTAGTATTGGGCAGGCTCGGCGGCCCCAGCATTTT.

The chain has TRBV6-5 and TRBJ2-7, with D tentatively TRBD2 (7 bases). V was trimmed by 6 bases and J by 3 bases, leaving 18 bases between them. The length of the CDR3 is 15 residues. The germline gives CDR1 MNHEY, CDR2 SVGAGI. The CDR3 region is CASSVGGARNYEQYF. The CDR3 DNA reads TGTGCCAGCAGCGTAGGGGGGGCGCGAAACTACGAGCAGTACTTC.

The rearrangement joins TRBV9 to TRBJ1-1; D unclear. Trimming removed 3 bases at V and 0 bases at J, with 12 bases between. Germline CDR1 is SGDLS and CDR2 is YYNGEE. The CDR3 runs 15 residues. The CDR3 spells CASSGQTVMNTEAFF. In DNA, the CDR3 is TGTGCCAGCAGCGGCCAAACAGTAATGAACACTGAAGCTTTCTTT.

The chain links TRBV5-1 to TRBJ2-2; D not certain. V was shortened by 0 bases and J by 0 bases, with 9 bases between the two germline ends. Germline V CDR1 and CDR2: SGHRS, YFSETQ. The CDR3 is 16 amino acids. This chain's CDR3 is CASSLESYANTGELFF. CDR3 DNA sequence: TGCGCCAGCAGCTTGGAGTCATACGCGAACACCGGGGAGCTGTTTTTT.

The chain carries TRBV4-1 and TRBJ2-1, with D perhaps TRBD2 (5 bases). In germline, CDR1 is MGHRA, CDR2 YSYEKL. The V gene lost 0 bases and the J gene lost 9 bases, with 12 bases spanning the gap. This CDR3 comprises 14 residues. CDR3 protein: CASSQDRGMREQFF. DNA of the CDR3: TGCGCCAGCAGCCAAGATCGGGGTATGCGTGAGCAGTTCTTC.

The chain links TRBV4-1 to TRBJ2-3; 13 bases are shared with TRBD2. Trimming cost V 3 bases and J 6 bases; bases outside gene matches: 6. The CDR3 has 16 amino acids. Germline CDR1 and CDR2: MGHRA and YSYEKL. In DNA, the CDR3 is TGCGCCAGCAGCCATATAAGACTAGCGGGAGGTGATACGCAGTATTTT. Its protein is CASSHIRLAGGDTQYF.

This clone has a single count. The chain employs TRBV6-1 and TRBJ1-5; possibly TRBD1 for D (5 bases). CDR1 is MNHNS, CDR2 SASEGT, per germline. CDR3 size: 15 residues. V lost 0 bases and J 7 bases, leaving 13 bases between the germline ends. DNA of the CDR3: TGTGCCAGCAGTGAAGCTAGCGAGGGGCGGCAGCCCCAGCATTTT. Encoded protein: CASSEASEGRQPQHF.

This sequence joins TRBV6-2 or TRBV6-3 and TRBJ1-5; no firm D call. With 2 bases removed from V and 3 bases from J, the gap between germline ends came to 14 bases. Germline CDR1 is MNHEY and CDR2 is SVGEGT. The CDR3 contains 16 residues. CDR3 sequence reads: CASSYPPRRDNQPQHF. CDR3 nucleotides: TGTGCCAGCAGTTACCCCCCCCGACGGGACAATCAGCCCCAGCATTTT.

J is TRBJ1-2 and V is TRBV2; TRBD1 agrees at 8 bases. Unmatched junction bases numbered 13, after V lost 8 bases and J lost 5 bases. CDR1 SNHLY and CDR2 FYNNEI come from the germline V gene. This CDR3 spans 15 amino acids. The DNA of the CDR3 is TGTGCCAGCCTTCGGACAGGGTCGGTTATTTATGGCTACACCTTC. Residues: CASLRTGSVIYGYTF.

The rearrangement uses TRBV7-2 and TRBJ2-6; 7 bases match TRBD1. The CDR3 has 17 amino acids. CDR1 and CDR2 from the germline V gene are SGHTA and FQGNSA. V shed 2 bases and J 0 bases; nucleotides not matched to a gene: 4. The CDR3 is CASSLYRGRSGANVLTF. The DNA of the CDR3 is TGTGCCAGCAGCTTATACAGGGGCCGCTCTGGGGCCAACGTCCTGACTTTC.

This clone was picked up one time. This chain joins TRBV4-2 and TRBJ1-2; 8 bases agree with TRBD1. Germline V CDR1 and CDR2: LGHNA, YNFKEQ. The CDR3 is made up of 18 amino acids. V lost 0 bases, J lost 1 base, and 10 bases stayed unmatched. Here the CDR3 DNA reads TGTGCCAGCAGCCAAGATGACCGGGCAGGGGGCCTTAACTATGGCTACACCTTC. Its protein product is CASSQDDRAGGLNYGYTF.

The CDR3 bases are TGTGCCAGCTCCCTTCTTGTCGGGGGGCTTAGTGAGCAGTTCTTC. It codes for CASSLLVGGLSEQFF. The gene calls are TRBV18 and TRBJ2-1; tentatively, D is TRBD2 (7 bases). Trimming cost V 6 bases and J 9 bases, with 21 bases left between them. The CDR3 is 15 amino acids. Germline CDR1 KGHSH, CDR2 LQKENI.

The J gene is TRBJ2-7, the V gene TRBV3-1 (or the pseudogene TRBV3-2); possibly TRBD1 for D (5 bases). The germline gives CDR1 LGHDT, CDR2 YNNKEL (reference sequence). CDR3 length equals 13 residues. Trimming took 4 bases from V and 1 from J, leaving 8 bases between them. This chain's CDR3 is CASSRRQSYEQYF. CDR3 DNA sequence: TGTGCCAGCAGCCGCCGACAGTCCTACGAGCAGTACTTC.

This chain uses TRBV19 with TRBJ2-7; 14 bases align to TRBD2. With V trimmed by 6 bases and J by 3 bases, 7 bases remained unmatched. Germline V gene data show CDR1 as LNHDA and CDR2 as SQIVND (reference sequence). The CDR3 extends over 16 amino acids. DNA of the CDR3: TGTGCCAGTAGGGGGACTAGCGGGGGAGGATTCTACGAGCAGTACTTC. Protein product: CASRGTSGGGFYEQYF.

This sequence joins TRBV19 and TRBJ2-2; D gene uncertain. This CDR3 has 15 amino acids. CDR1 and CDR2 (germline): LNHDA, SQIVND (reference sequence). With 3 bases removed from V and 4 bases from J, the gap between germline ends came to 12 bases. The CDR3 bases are TGTGCCAGTAGTATCGGAAGACATATCACCGGGGAGCTGTTTTTT. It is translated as CASSIGRHITGELFF.

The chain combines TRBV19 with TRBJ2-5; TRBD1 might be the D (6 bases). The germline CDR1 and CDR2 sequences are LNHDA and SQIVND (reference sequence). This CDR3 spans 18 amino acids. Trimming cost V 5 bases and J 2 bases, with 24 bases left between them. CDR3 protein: CASSAKWGIRGGQETQYF. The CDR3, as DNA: TGTGCCAGTAGTGCTAAATGGGGGATCAGGGGCGGGCAAGAGACCCAGTACTTC.

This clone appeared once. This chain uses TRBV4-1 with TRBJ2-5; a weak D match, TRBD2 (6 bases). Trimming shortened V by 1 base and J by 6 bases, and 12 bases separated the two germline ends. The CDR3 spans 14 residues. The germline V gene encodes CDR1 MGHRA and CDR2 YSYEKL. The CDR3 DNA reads TGCGCCAGCAGCCAAGGGGCGGGGAGGCAGACCCAGTACTTC. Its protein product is CASSQGAGRQTQYF.

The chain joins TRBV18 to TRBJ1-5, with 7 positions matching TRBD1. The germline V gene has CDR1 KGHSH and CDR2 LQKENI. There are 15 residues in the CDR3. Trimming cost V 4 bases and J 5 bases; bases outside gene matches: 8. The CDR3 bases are TGTGCCAGCTCACGGCAGGGGGGCGAGGATCAGCCCCAGCATTTT. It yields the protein CASSRQGGEDQPQHF.

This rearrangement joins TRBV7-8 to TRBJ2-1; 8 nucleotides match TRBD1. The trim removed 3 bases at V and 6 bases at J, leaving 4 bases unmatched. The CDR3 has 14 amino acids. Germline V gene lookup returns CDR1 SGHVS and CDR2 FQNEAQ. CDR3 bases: TGTGCCAGCAGCTTGTCGACAGGGGTCAATGAGCAGTTCTTC. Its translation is CASSLSTGVNEQFF. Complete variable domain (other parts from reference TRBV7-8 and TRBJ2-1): GAGVSQSPRYKVAKRGQDVALRCDPISGHVSLFWYQQALGQGPEFLTYFQNEAQLDKSGLPSDRFFAERPEGSVSTLKIQRTQQEDSAVYLCASSLSTGVNEQFFGPGTRLTVL.

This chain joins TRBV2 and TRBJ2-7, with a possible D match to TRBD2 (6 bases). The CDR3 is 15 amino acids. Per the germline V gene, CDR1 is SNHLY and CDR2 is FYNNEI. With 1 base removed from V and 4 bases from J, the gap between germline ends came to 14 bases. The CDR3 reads CASSEDPGLPYEQYF. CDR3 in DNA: TGTGCCAGCAGTGAAGATCCGGGACTGCCATACGAGCAGTACTTC.

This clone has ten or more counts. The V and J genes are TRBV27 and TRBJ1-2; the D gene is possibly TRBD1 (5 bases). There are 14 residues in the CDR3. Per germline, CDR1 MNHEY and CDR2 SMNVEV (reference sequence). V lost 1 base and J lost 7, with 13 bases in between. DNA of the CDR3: TGTGCCAGCAGTTTATGGACGGGGGAGAGTGGCTACACCTTC. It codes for CASSLWTGESGYTF.

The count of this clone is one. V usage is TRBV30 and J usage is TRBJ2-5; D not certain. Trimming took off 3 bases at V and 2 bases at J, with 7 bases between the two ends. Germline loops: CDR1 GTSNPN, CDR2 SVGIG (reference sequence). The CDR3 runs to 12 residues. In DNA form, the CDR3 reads TGTGCCTGGAGCGTAAGTCAAGAGACCCAGTACTTC. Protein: CAWSVSQETQYF.

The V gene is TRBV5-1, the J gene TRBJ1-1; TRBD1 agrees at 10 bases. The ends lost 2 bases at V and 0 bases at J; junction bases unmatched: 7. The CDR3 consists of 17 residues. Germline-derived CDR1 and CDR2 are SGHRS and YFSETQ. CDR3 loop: CASSFLGQGGMNTEAFF. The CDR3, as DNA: TGCGCCAGCAGCTTTTTAGGACAGGGGGGGATGAACACTGAAGCTTTCTTT.

The CDR3: CASSLDKTPEQYF. The CDR3 DNA is TGTGCCAGCAGCTTAGACAAGACACCCGAGCAGTACTTC. V is TRBV7-9 and J is TRBJ2-7; D unresolved. The ends were cut back, 1 base at V and 6 bases at J, with 10 bases in the middle. Looked up from germline, CDR1 is SEHNR and CDR2 is FQNEAQ (reference sequence). This CDR3 contains 13 residues.

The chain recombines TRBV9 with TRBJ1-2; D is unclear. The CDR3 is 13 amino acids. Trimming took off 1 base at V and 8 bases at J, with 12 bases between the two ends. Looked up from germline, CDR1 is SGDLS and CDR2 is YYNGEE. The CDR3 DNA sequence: TGTGCCAGCAGCGTATCTCTGGAGGGCGGCTACACCTTC. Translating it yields CASSVSLEGGYTF.

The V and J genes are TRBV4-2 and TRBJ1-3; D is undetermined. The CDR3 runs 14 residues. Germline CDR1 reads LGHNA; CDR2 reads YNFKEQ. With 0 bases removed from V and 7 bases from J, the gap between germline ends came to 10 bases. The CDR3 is CASSQDRGVNTIYF. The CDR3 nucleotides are TGTGCCAGCAGCCAAGATCGCGGCGTGAACACCATATATTTT.

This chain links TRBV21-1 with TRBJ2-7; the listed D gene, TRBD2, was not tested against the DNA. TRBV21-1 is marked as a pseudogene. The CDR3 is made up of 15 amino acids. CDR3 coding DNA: TGTGCCAGCAGCAAATATGTGAGAAACCCCTACGAGCAGTACTTC. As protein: CASSKYVRNPYEQYF.